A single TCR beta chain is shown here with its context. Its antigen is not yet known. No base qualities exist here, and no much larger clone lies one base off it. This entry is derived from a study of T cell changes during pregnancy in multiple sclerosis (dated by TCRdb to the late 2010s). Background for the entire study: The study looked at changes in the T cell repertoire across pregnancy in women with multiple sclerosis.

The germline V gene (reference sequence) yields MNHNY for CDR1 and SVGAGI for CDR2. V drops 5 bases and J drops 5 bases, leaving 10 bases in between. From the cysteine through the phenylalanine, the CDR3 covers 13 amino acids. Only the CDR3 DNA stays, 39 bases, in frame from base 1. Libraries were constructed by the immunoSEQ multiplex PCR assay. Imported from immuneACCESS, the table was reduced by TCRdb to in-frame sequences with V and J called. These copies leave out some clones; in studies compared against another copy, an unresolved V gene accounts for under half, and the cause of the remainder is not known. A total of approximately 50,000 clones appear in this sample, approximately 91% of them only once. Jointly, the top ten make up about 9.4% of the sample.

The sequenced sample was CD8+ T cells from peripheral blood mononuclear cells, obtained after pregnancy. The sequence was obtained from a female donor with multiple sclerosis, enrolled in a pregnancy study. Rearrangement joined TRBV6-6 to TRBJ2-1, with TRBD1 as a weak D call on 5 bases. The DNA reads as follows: TGTGCCAGCAGTCCACCGGACAACAATGAGCAGTTCTTC. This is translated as CASSPPDNNEQFF.